A selection of T cell receptor beta chains follows, all from one sample in a study of blood T cell repertoires in COVID-19. The method was immunoSEQ multiplex PCR; TCRdb's version includes in-frame clones alone and lacks a portion of them. The sample lists about 150,000 clones; 87% were seen once. Sequencing was carried out using peripheral blood. These receptors all stem from a human donor in a cohort sampled during active COVID-19. CDR3s include the opening cysteine and the closing phenylalanine or tryptophan. Fields, in order: clone size, V gene, J gene, D gene, CDR3 DNA, CDR3 protein. D genes are given only for firm matches. Size values are once, few and many counts, or a class for expanded clones, and some rows have none.

>NA|TRBV4-2|TRBJ2-7|TRBD2
TGTGCCAGCAGCCAACTCCTAGCGGGAGAGGGTTACGAGCAGTACTTC
CASSQLLAGEGYEQYF
>NA|TRBV28|TRBJ1-5|NA
TGTGCCAGCAGTCCCCCTCCTAATAGCAATCAGCCCCAGCATTTT
CASSPPPNSNQPQHF
>NA|TRBV1|TRBJ2-7|NA
TGCACCAACCCGGGACTAGCGGGGGGCCAGCAGTACTTC
CTNPGLAGGQQYF
>NA|TRBV2|TRBJ1-2|NA
TGTGCCAGCAGGACAACCAACTATGGCTACACCTTC
CASRTTNYGYTF
>NA|TRBV30|TRBJ1-2|TRBD1
TGTGCCTGGAGTAAATACTTAGGGCAGGGGGCAAACTATGGCTACACCTTC
CAWSKYLGQGANYGYTF
>NA|TRBV7-9|TRBJ2-1|TRBD2
TGTGCCAGCAGCCCGGGGACTAGCGGGGGCAGCTCCTACAATGAGCAGTTCTTC
CASSPGTSGGSSYNEQFF
>NA|TRBV10-3|TRBJ2-7|TRBD2
TGTGCCATCAAAGGTCTAGCGGGAGCCGAGCAGTACTTC
CAIKGLAGAEQYF
>NA|TRBV6-5|TRBJ2-7|NA
TGTGCCAGCAGTTACAAGCAGGGATCCAGCTCCTACGAGCAGTACTTC
CASSYKQGSSSYEQYF
>NA|TRBV7-8|TRBJ2-7|TRBD2
TGTGCCAGCAGCTTCCGGGACTACCCTTGGGAGCAGTACTTC
CASSFRDYPWEQYF
>NA|TRBV19|TRBJ1-2|TRBD1
TGTGCCAGTAGCCCTATCGGGACAGGGACGATCTATGGCTACACCTTC
CASSPIGTGTIYGYTF
>NA|TRBV19|TRBJ1-2|NA
TGTGCCAGTACCGATACAGGGTCTAACTATGGCTACACCTTC
CASTDTGSNYGYTF
>NA|TRBV7-2|TRBJ2-2|NA
TGTGCCAGCAGCTTGAACAGGAACACCGGGGAGCTGTTTTTT
CASSLNRNTGELFF
>NA|TRBV15|TRBJ2-1|NA
TGTGCCACCAGCACCAGTTACAATGAGCAGTTCTTC
CATSTSYNEQFF
>NA|TRBV18|TRBJ2-3|NA
TGTGCCAGCTCACCAGGGCAGAGCACAGATACGCAGTATTTT
CASSPGQSTDTQYF
>NA|TRBV7-9|TRBJ2-3|TRBD2
TGTGCCAGCAGCTTGGGACTAGCGGGAGGAGATACGCAGTATTTT
CASSLGLAGGDTQYF
>NA|TRBV29-1|TRBJ2-7|NA
TGCAGCGTGGGGCCAGGACGAGCCTACGAGCAGTACTTC
CSVGPGRAYEQYF
>few|TRBV27|TRBJ2-7|TRBD2
TGTGCCAGCAGTCACTCCGCCGGGACTAACTATTACGAGCAGTACTTC
CASSHSAGTNYYEQYF
>few|TRBV12-3/TRBV12-4|TRBJ1-5|NA
TGTGCCAGCAGTGGGGGGGCGGGTCAGCCCCAGCATTTT
CASSGGAGQPQHF
>NA|TRBV28|TRBJ2-4|TRBD1
TGTGCCAGCAGTTTTACGGGGACAGGGGTCAAAAACATTCAGTACTTC
CASSFTGTGVKNIQYF
>NA|TRBV6-5|TRBJ2-7|TRBD2
TGTGCCAGCAGTCCCCGGACTAGCTCCTACGAGCAGTACTTC
CASSPRTSSYEQYF
>NA|TRBV9|TRBJ2-7|TRBD2
TGTGCCAGCAGCGTAGGAGCGGGAACTTACGAGCAGTACTTC
CASSVGAGTYEQYF
>NA|TRBV10-3|TRBJ1-2|NA
TGTGCCATCAGTGAGTCGCCCCAGTCCTATGGCTACACCTTC
CAISESPQSYGYTF
>NA|TRBV24-1|TRBJ2-3|TRBD1
TGTGCCACCAGTGACCGGGACAGGGTCGGCGATACGCAGTATTTT
CATSDRDRVGDTQYF
>NA|TRBV29-1|TRBJ1-4|NA
TGCAGCGTTCAGGCTACTAATGAAAAACTGTTTTTT
CSVQATNEKLFF
>NA|TRBV6-5|TRBJ1-5|TRBD1
TGTGCCAGCAGCACCCGACAGGGCGGGGATCAGCCCCAGCATTTT
CASSTRQGGDQPQHF
>once|TRBV30|TRBJ1-6|NA
TGTGCCTTAAACCTTAAGGACAGAAATAATTCACCCCTCCACTTT
CALNLKDRNNSPLHF
>NA|TRBV5-1|TRBJ2-7|NA
TGCGCCAGCAGCCCCGCGTACAGACGGGACTCCTACGAGCAGTACTTC
CASSPAYRRDSYEQYF
>NA|TRBV27|TRBJ2-7|TRBD2
TGTGCCAGCAGTTTAGTCTCCCCTAGCGGGAGGTACGAGCAGTACTTC
CASSLVSPSGRYEQYF
>NA|TRBV2|TRBJ1-6|TRBD1
TGTGCCAGCAGTCTAACAGGGGGAAATTCACCCCTCCACTTT
CASSLTGGNSPLHF
>NA|TRBV2|TRBJ1-4|NA
TGTGCCAGCAGTGACCCCGGGACTTTGGTTGAAAAACTGTTTTTT
CASSDPGTLVEKLFF
>NA|TRBV2|TRBJ2-1|TRBD1
TGTGCCAGCAGCGTGACAGGGGGCGCGTGGTACAATGAGCAGTTCTTC
CASSVTGGAWYNEQFF
>NA|TRBV3-1/TRBV3-2|TRBJ2-1|NA
TGTGCCAGCCTCAACAAAGGACTCGGCAATGAGCAGTTCTTC
CASLNKGLGNEQFF
>NA|TRBV11-3|TRBJ2-3|NA
TGTGCCAGCAGCTCAGGGGTGAATACGCAGTATTTT
CASSSGVNTQYF
>NA|TRBV28|TRBJ2-7|TRBD2
TGTGCTTCCCGGTGGCTAGCGGGAGATAAGACCTACGAGCAGTACTTC
CASRWLAGDKTYEQYF
>NA|TRBV6-5|TRBJ2-7|NA
TGTGCCATCCGCCCGGGTGGGGGGAAGGAACAGTACTTC
CAIRPGGGKEQYF
>NA|TRBV27|TRBJ1-2|TRBD1
TGTGCCAGCAGTACTGTTCAGGGGGCGTATGGCTACACCTTC
CASSTVQGAYGYTF
>NA|TRBV19|TRBJ1-1|TRBD1
TGTGCCAGTAGCATCTTACACTCGGACAGGGAAGCTTTCTTT
CASSILHSDREAFF
>NA|TRBV19|TRBJ2-7|NA
TGTGCCAGTAGTACCAACTGGGACACAAACTACGAGCAGTACTTC
CASSTNWDTNYEQYF
>NA|TRBV28|TRBJ2-7|TRBD1
TGTGCCAGCAGACCCCGGACAGGGAAGATGGCCTACGAGCAGTACTTC
CASRPRTGKMAYEQYF
>NA|TRBV5-1|TRBJ1-5|NA
TGCGCCAGCAGCTTGGGCCCCAGGGGAGGGAATCAGCCCCAGCATTTT
CASSLGPRGGNQPQHF
>few|TRBV9|TRBJ2-7|TRBD1
TGTGCCAGCAGCTTCGGACAGGGTGACGAGCAGTACTTC
CASSFGQGDEQYF
>NA|TRBV6-2/TRBV6-3|TRBJ2-2|TRBD2
TGTGCCAGCAGTTACGGACTAGCGGGGGGGCCGACCGGGGAGCTGTTTTTT
CASSYGLAGGPTGELFF
>NA|TRBV5-5|TRBJ2-7|NA
TGTGCCAGCAGCTTGGAACTTTCGGGCGAGCAGTACTTC
CASSLELSGEQYF
>NA|TRBV7-9|TRBJ1-1|NA
TGTGCCAGCAGGCCAGGGAACACTGAAGCTTTCTTT
CASRPGNTEAFF
>NA|TRBV7-2|TRBJ2-3|NA
TGTGCCAGCAGCTTAGACGGGGGTCCCGTAGGAGATACGCAGTATTTT
CASSLDGGPVGDTQYF
>NA|TRBV14|TRBJ1-2|TRBD1
TGTGCCAGCAGCCAAGAGGGCAGGGGGTTTAATGGCTACACCTTC
CASSQEGRGFNGYTF
>few|TRBV7-9|TRBJ2-7|NA
TGTGCCAGCGACCCGGCTGGGACAACCATGAGGTACTTC
CASDPAGTTMRYF
>once|TRBV20-1|TRBJ2-3|NA
TGCAGTGCTAGTCTTCTAGAGTATACGCAGTATTTT
CSASLLEYTQYF
>NA|TRBV10-3|TRBJ1-4|NA
TGTGCCACCTGGACTGGAACTAATGAAAAACTGTTTTTT
CATWTGTNEKLFF
>NA|TRBV2|TRBJ2-7|TRBD2
TGTGCCACCCGACTAGCGGGGACCTACGAGCAGTACTTC
CATRLAGTYEQYF
>NA|TRBV21-1|TRBJ2-3|NA
TGTGCCAGCAGCAAATTCGAAGATAGCGCGGGGGAGACAGATACGCAGTATTTT
CASSKFEDSAGETDTQYF
>NA|TRBV7-6|TRBJ2-7|TRBD2
TGTGCCAGCAGCCCATGGACTAGCCTCAACACCTACGAGCAGTACTTC
CASSPWTSLNTYEQYF
>NA|TRBV6-1|TRBJ2-7|TRBD2
TGTGCCAGCAGTGAGCGGGAGGGCCTCTACGAGCAGTACTTC
CASSEREGLYEQYF
>NA|TRBV7-2|TRBJ2-7|TRBD2
TGTGCCAGCAGCTCCCTGGGACTAGCCGACGAGCAGTACTTC
CASSSLGLADEQYF
>NA|TRBV19|TRBJ1-4|NA
TGTGCCAGTAGTCGAGCCTTCTCGGGATTGAATGAAAAACTGTTTTTT
CASSRAFSGLNEKLFF
>NA|TRBV6-1|TRBJ1-2|NA
TGTGCCAGCAGTGAAGCCAGTAACTATGGCTACACCTTC
CASSEASNYGYTF
>NA|TRBV20-1|TRBJ1-1|NA
TGCAGTGCTAGAGATTTCGAGATCGCTTTCTTT
CSARDFEIAFF
>NA|TRBV24-1|TRBJ1-2|NA
TGTGCCACCAGTGATGCAGGAACTTATGGCTACACCTTC
CATSDAGTYGYTF
>NA|TRBV14|TRBJ2-7|TRBD1
TGTGCCAGCGGGGCAGACAGGGGGTCTGAGAAAGGGTACTTC
CASGADRGSEKGYF